This T cell receptor beta chain was recorded in a study of T cell responses to AZD1222 COVID-19 vaccine. TCRdb's copy holds only in-frame clones and misses some; the assay was immunoSEQ multiplex PCR. The table records 75,000 to 95,000 clones, around 85% of them present only once. Regarding the study as a whole: The reported proportion of spike-specific TCRs targeting unmutated variant regions was nearly half.

The germline V gene has CDR1 SQVTM and CDR2 ANQGSEA. V shed 6 bases, J shed 5 bases, and the junction held 10 bases outside the gene matches. The CDR3 contains 14 residues. As regards this clone: No antigen is known for it.

The sample consisted of peripheral blood, taken 28 days after the second AZD1222 dose. This chain connects TRBV29-1 to TRBJ1-1; 9 nucleotides line up with TRBD1. This TCR came from an adult who received the AZD1222 COVID-19 vaccine. CDR3 DNA: TGCAGCGTAACCGGGACAGGGTGGGGAACTGAAGCTTTCTTT. Translation: CSVTGTGWGTEAFF.